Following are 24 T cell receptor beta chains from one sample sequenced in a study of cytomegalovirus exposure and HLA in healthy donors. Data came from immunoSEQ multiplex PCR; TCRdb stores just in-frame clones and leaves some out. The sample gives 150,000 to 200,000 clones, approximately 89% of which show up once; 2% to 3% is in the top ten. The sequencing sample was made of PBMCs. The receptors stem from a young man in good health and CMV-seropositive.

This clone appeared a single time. The CDR3 DNA reads TGTGCCAGCAGCTACAGGGGGCCCCTATCTGGAAACACCATATATTTT. Translated: CASSYRGPLSGNTIYF. The gene calls are TRBV13 and TRBJ1-3; 9 nucleotides align to TRBD1. After removal of 4 bases from V and 1 base from J, the junction contained 5 bases not matched to a gene. The germline V gene has CDR1 PRHDT and CDR2 FYEKMQ (reference sequence). This CDR3 comprises 16 residues.

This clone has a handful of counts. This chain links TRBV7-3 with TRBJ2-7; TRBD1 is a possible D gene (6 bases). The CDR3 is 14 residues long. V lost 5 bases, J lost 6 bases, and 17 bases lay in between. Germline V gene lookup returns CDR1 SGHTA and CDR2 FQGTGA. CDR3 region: CASSTNGTSGEQYF. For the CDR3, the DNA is TGTGCCAGCAGCACAAACGGGACATCGGGCGAGCAGTACTTC.

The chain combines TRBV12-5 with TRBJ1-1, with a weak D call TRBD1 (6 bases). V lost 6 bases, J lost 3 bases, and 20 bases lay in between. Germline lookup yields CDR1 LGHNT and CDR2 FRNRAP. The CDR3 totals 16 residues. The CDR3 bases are TGTGCTAGTGGCCCCGAAGGCCCCAGGGGTCACACTGAAGCTTTCTTT. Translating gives CASGPEGPRGHTEAFF.

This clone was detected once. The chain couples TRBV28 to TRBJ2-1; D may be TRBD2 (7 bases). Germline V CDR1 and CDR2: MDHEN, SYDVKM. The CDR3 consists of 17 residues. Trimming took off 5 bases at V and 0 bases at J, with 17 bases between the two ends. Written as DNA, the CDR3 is TGTGCCAGCAGTCTCCAGTTGGGGGGGCTCTCCTACAATGAGCAGTTCTTC. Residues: CASSLQLGGLSYNEQFF.

The CDR3 sequence is CASSLWLANTQFF. The CDR3 DNA reads TGTGCCAGCAGCTTGTGGCTAGCCAATACGCAGTTCTTC. V is TRBV13 and J is TRBJ2-1, with D possibly being TRBD2 (5 bases). The CDR3 consists of 13 residues. Germline CDR1 and CDR2: PRHDT and FYEKMQ (reference sequence). Deletions cut 3 bases from V and 12 bases from J, with 15 bases between.

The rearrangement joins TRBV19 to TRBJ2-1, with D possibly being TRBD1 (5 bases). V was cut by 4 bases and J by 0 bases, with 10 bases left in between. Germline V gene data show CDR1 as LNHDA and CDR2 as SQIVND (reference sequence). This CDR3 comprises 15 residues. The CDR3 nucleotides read TGTGCCAGTAGTACCGACAGCAGCTCCTACAATGAGCAGTTCTTC. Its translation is CASSTDSSSYNEQFF.

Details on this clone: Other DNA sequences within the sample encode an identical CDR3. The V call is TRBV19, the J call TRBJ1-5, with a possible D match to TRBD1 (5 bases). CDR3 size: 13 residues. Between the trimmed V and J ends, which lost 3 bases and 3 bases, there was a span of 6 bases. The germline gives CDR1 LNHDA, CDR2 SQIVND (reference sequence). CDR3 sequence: CASSIRDNQPQHF. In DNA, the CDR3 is TGTGCCAGTAGTATCAGGGACAATCAGCCCCAGCATTTT.

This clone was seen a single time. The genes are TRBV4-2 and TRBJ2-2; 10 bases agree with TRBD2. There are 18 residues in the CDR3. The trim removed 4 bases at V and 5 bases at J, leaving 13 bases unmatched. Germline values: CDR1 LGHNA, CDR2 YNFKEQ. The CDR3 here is CASSPWTSGPSGTGELFF. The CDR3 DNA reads TGTGCCAGCAGCCCATGGACTAGCGGCCCCTCGGGTACCGGGGAGCTGTTTTTT.

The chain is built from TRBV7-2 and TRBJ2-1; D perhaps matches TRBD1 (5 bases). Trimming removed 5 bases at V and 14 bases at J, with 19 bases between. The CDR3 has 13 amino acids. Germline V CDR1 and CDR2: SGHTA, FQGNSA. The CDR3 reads CASSPTQGIAEFF. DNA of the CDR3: TGTGCCAGCAGCCCGACGCAGGGTATAGCCGAGTTCTTC.

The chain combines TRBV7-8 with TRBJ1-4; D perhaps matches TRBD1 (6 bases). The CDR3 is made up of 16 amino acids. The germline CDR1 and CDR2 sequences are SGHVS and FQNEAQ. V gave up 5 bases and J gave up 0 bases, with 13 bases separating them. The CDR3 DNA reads TGTGCCAGCAGCCCCGGGCAGGGGACAACTAATGAAAAACTGTTTTTT. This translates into CASSPGQGTTNEKLFF.

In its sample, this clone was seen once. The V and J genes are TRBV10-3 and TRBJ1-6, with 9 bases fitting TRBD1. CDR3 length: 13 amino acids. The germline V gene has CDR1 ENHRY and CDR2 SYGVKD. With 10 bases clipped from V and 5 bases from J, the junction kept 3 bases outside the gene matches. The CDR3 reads CATRDRDNSPLHF. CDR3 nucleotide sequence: TGTGCCACCCGGGACAGGGATAATTCACCCCTCCACTTT.

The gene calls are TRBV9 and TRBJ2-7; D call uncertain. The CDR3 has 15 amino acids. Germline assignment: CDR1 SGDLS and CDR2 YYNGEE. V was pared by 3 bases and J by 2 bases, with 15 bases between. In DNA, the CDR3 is TGTGCCAGCAGCGGGAAAAGAGAGGCTCCCTACGAGCAGTACTTC. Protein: CASSGKREAPYEQYF.

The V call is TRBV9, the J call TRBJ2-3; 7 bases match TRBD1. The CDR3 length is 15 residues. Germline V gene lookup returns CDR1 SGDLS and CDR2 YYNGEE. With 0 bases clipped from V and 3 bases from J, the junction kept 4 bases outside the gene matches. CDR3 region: CASSVEGQPTDTQYF. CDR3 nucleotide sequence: TGTGCCAGCAGCGTAGAGGGACAGCCGACAGATACGCAGTATTTT.

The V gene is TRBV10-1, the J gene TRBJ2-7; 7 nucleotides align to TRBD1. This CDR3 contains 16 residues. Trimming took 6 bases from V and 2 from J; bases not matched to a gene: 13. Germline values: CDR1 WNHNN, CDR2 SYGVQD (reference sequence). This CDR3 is CASRGSRDRSPYEQYF. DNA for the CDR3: TGCGCCAGCAGAGGAAGCCGGGACAGAAGCCCCTACGAGCAGTACTTC.

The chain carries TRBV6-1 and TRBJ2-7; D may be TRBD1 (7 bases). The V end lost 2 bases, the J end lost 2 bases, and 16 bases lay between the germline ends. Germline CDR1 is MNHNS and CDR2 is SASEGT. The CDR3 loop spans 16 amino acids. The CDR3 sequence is CASSETSGGSAYEQYF. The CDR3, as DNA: TGTGCCAGCAGTGAAACTTCAGGGGGGAGCGCCTACGAGCAGTACTTC.

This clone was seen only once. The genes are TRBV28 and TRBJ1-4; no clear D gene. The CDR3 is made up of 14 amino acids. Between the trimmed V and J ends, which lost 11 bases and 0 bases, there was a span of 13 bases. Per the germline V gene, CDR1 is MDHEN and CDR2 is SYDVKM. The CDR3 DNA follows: TGTGCCTCCGACACTTCTGCAACTAATGAAAAACTGTTTTTT. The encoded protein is CASDTSATNEKLFF.

DNA for the CDR3: TGTGCCAGCAGCTTAGTAGGCGGGAGGAGTAGATATGAGCAGTTCTTC. As protein: CASSLVGGRSRYEQFF. The chain couples TRBV11-2 to TRBJ2-1, with 8 bases that match TRBD2. The V segment lost 1 base and the J segment 8 bases; nucleotides outside the gene matches: 10. Germline CDR1 and CDR2: SGHAT and FQNNGV. CDR3 size: 16 residues.

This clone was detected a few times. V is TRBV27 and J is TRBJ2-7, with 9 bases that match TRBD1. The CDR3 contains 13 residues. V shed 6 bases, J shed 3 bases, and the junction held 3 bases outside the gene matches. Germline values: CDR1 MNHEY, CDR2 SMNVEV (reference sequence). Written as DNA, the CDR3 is TGTGCCAGCAGGGCGACAGGGGGCTACGAGCAGTACTTC. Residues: CASRATGGYEQYF.

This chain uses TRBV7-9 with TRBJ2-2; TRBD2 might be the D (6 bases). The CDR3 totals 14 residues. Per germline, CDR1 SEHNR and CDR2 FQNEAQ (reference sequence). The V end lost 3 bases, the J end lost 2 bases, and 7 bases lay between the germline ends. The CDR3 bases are TGTGCCAGCAGCTTGGAGGGTAACACCGGGGAGCTGTTTTTT. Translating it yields CASSLEGNTGELFF.

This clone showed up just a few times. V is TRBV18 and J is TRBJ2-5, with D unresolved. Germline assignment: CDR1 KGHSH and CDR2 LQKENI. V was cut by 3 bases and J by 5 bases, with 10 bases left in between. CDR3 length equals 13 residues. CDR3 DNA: TGTGCCAGCTCACCCCCCGCTAGGGAGACCCAGTACTTC. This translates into CASSPPARETQYF.

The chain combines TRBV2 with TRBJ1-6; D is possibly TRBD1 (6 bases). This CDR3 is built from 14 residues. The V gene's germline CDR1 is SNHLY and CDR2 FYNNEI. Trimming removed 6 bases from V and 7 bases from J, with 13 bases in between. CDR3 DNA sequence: TGTGCCAGCAGAAAACAGGGTGGGAATTCACCCCTCCACTTT. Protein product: CASRKQGGNSPLHF.

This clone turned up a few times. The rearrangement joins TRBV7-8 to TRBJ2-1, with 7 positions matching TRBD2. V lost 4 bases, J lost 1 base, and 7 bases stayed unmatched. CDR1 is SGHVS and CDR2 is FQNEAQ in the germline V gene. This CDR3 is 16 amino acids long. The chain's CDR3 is CASSSRAGLSYNEQFF. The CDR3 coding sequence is TGTGCCAGCAGCTCCCGAGCGGGGTTGTCCTACAATGAGCAGTTCTTC.

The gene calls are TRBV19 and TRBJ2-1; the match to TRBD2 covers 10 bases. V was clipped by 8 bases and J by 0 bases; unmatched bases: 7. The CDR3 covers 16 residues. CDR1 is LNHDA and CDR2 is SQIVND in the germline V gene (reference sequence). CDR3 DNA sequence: TGTGCCAGTCGCCCCTCTAGCGGGGGCTCCTACAATGAGCAGTTCTTC. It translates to CASRPSSGGSYNEQFF.

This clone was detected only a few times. DNA for the CDR3: TGTGCCAGCAGTGGACCAGCGGTCTCTGGAAACACCATATATTTT. The encoded protein is CASSGPAVSGNTIYF. The J gene is TRBJ1-3, the V gene TRBV9, with unresolved D. Trimming pared 5 bases from V and 0 bases from J, leaving 12 bases between. This CDR3 spans 15 amino acids. Germline CDR1 and CDR2: SGDLS and YYNGEE.